The 15 T cell receptor beta chains below were found in one sample sequenced in a study of T cell repertoires in ileal Crohn's disease. TCRdb keeps only in-frame clones here, not all; method: immunoSEQ multiplex PCR. Of roughly 7,300 clones detected, over 90% appear once; the ten largest clones hold 1.6%. Sequenced input: ileal tissue. These receptors all stem from an adult with Crohn's disease.

This clone turned up a few times. The chain is built from TRBV5-1 and TRBJ1-6; TRBD1 agrees at 8 bases. The junction had 6 bases not matched to a gene; V was cut back by 4 bases and J by 9 bases. Germline loops: CDR1 SGHRS, CDR2 YFSETQ. The CDR3 is 14 residues long. In DNA, the CDR3 is TGCGCCAGCAGCCCGGGACAGGAAAGTTCACCCCTCCACTTT. It yields the protein CASSPGQESSPLHF.

The V call is TRBV19, the J call TRBJ2-7; 10 nucleotides agree with TRBD1. CDR3 length equals 16 residues. J was trimmed by 4 bases and V by 3 bases; bases with no gene match: 9. Germline V lookup: CDR1 LNHDA, CDR2 SQIVND (reference sequence). DNA of the CDR3: TGTGCCAGTAGTATCAGGGGACAGGGGCCGTTATACGAGCAGTACTTC. The encoded protein is CASSIRGQGPLYEQYF.

V gene TRBV28 combines with J gene TRBJ2-5; D gene unclear. Trimming pared 6 bases from V and 1 base from J, leaving 12 bases between. From germline, CDR1 is MDHEN and CDR2 SYDVKM. This CDR3 spans 14 amino acids. CDR3 DNA: TGTGCCAGCAGCCCCGCAGGCCTCCAAGAGACCCAGTACTTC. Translated: CASSPAGLQETQYF.

The V gene is TRBV5-1, the J gene TRBJ2-7; TRBD2 matches 8 bases. CDR1 SGHRS and CDR2 YFSETQ come from the germline V gene. The CDR3 extends over 14 amino acids. V dropped 4 bases and J dropped 7; count of bases not matched to a gene: 10. CDR3: CASSPAGGMGEQYF. The CDR3 nucleotides are TGCGCCAGCAGCCCCGCGGGGGGAATGGGGGAGCAGTACTTC.

This rearrangement joins TRBV29-1 to TRBJ1-3; a weak D match, TRBD1 (5 bases). Looked up from germline, CDR1 is SQVTM and CDR2 is ANQGSEA. Trimming left V 3 bases short and J 2 bases short, with 20 bases between. The CDR3 totals 17 residues. As DNA, the CDR3 is TGCAGCGTTGAGGGCCTGGAGGAGGGCAGGGCTGGAAACACCATATATTTT. It specifies CSVEGLEEGRAGNTIYF.

The genes are TRBV10-2 and TRBJ2-1; 9 bases map to TRBD2. Germline V gene sequence: CDR1 WSHSY, CDR2 SAAADI. V shed 7 bases, J shed 8 bases, and the junction held 6 bases outside the gene matches. The CDR3 covers 13 residues. The CDR3 nucleotides are TGCGCCAGCACAGGCGCGGGAGGGGATGAGCAGTTCTTC. It is translated as CASTGAGGDEQFF.

The genes are TRBV11-3 and TRBJ1-2; D unresolved. Trimming took 1 base from V and 2 from J, leaving 5 bases between them. CDR1 is SGHNT and CDR2 is YENEEA in the germline V gene. There are 13 residues in the CDR3. The CDR3 coding sequence is TGTGCCAGCAGCTTAGGGCAGAACTATGGCTACACCTTC. Amino acid sequence: CASSLGQNYGYTF.

This clone has just one count. This sequence joins TRBV5-6 and TRBJ2-7; TRBD2 is a possible D gene (7 bases). Trimming stripped 1 base from V and 3 bases from J, with 14 bases between. CDR1 is SGHDT, CDR2 YYEEEE, per germline. The CDR3 is made up of 15 amino acids. CDR3 sequence (DNA): TGTGCCAGCAGCTTGCGGGGGGCCTTTATCTACGAGCAGTACTTC. It translates to CASSLRGAFIYEQYF.

In DNA form, the CDR3 reads TGTGCCAGCACACATAAGCGGGAGGGCCCCGATACGCAGTATTTT. Amino acids: CASTHKREGPDTQYF. V and J are TRBV2 and TRBJ2-3; 10 nucleotides match TRBD2. Germline CDR1 and CDR2: SNHLY and FYNNEI. The CDR3 sequence is 15 residues long. The V gene end was trimmed by 7 bases and the J gene end by 6 bases; junction bases not matched to a gene: 10.

This chain links TRBV10-2 with TRBJ1-6; a weak D match, TRBD1 (6 bases). The CDR3 is made up of 12 amino acids. CDR1 is WSHSY and CDR2 is SAAADI in the germline V gene. V was clipped by 6 bases and J by 13 bases, with 13 bases between them. CDR3 protein: CASRGQGSPLHF. For the CDR3, the DNA is TGCGCCAGCAGGGGGCAGGGGAGCCCCCTCCACTTT.

This chain connects TRBV18 to TRBJ1-2, with a weak D call TRBD1 (6 bases). The V end lost 8 bases, the J end lost 5 bases, and 18 bases lay between the germline ends. This CDR3 comprises 14 residues. The V gene's germline CDR1 is KGHSH and CDR2 LQKENI. The CDR3 DNA follows: TGTGCCAGCCGTCACCCCTCAGGGGCGTATGGCTACACCTTC. Amino acid sequence: CASRHPSGAYGYTF. Supplemented by reference TRBV18 and TRBJ1-2, the full variable domain reads NAGVMQNPRHLVRRRGQEARLRCSPMKGHSHVYWYRQLPEEGLKFMVYLQKENIIDESGMPKERFSAEFPKEGPSILRIQQVVRGDSAAYFCASRHPSGAYGYTFGSGTRLTVV.

The V gene is TRBV7-8, the J gene TRBJ2-1, with 14 bases identical to TRBD2. The CDR3 length is 20 residues. The germline CDR1 and CDR2 sequences are SGHVS and FQNEAQ. J was trimmed by 5 bases and V by 5 bases; bases with no gene match: 17. The DNA for the CDR3 is TGTGCCAGCAGCCGGACGGCCTCGGGACTAGCGGGAGTTCGTAACAATGAGCAGTTCTTC. Translated, it gives CASSRTASGLAGVRNNEQFF.

This clone was found a few times. V and J are TRBV4-1 and TRBJ2-1; 9 bases are shared with TRBD1. J was trimmed by 3 bases and V by 6 bases; bases with no gene match: 15. Per the germline V gene, CDR1 is MGHRA and CDR2 is YSYEKL. This CDR3 contains 18 residues. The CDR3 coding sequence is TGCGCCAGCAGGCCGGGACAGGGTGGTTACGGCGGCTACAATGAGCAGTTCTTC. The encoded protein is CASRPGQGGYGGYNEQFF.

The chain employs TRBV5-4 and TRBJ2-1; 7 nucleotides agree with TRBD2. J was trimmed by 9 bases and V by 0 bases; bases with no gene match: 12. Germline assignment: CDR1 SGHNT and CDR2 YYREEE (reference sequence). CDR3 length equals 16 residues. The DNA of the CDR3 is TGTGCCAGCAGCTTGGATTTTTGGACCCAGCGGGGTGAGCAGTTCTTC. This gives the protein CASSLDFWTQRGEQFF.

In this sample, this clone turned up a few times. This chain connects TRBV9 to TRBJ2-2; 7 bases align to TRBD1. Germline assignment: CDR1 SGDLS and CDR2 YYNGEE. The ends lost 3 bases at V and 0 bases at J; junction bases unmatched: 5. This CDR3 comprises 16 residues. CDR3 nucleotide sequence: TGTGCCAGCAGCGAGGGACAGAGAGCGAACACCGGGGAGCTGTTTTTT. This sequence encodes CASSEGQRANTGELFF.